This T cell receptor (beta chain) was retrieved from a study of T-cell memory formation after mild COVID-19. Study-wide background: Clustering of TCRs was largely donor specific.

The V end lost 6 bases, the J end lost 6 bases, and 10 bases lay between the germline ends. The germline gives CDR1 DFQATT, CDR2 SNEGSKA (reference sequence). The CDR3 runs 11 residues. TCRdb reprocessed the 5' RACE reads via MiXCR and lists one record per CDR3 protein. The table shows approximately 450,000 distinct CDR3 sequences, with over 15% occurring only once. This sequence originates from an adult woman who had mild COVID-19 (a few samples of this study predate the infection). Cell type and time point are not known. Sequencing used PBMCs or a T cell subset sorted from them (not recorded which). The chain has TRBV20-1 and TRBJ2-3; the D is unclear. The chain's CDR3 is CSASGLDTQYF. The CDR3 coding sequence is TGCAGTGCCAGTGGGTTGGATACGCAGTATTTT.